This T cell receptor beta chain was sequenced for a study of blood T cell repertoires in COVID-19. For the study at large: T cells, B-cell-depleted T cells, or PBMCs provided the cDNA or gDNA that served as material.

Germline V gene sequence: CDR1 SGHRS, CDR2 YFSETQ. CDR3 length: 16 amino acids. The V segment lost 0 bases and the J segment 1 base; nucleotides outside the gene matches: 5. This table comes from immunoSEQ multiplex PCR, and its TCRdb copy is limited to in-frame clones, with some not included. The table shows a few hundred thousand clones, with 65% to 90% occurring only once. The sample consisted of peripheral blood. This receptor was obtained from a woman aged 70 to 79 with COVID-19, enrolled during active disease. This chain joins TRBV5-1 and TRBJ2-5; TRBD1 aligns across 8 bases. The CDR3 coding sequence is TGCGCCAGCAGCTTGGAGGACAGGGCATCCCAAGAGACCCAGTACTTC. Translation gives CASSLEDRASQETQYF.